These 7 T cell receptor beta chains were sequenced from one sample in a study of blood T cell repertoires in COVID-19. Assay used: immunoSEQ multiplex PCR; TCRdb lists only in-frame clones, some missing. The sample comprises about 220,000 clones, about 91% of which are singletons, and 2.5% to 3% rests with the top ten. Sequenced input: PBMCs or T cells enriched from blood (not recorded which). These TCRs come from a woman aged 30 to 39 with acute COVID-19.

The CDR3, as DNA: TGTGCCAGCAGCCCCCGGTACAGGGGGGCGGGAAACACCATATATTTT. Amino acid sequence: CASSPRYRGAGNTIYF. This chain uses TRBV7-6 with TRBJ1-3, with 8 bases aligning to TRBD1. Germline values: CDR1 SGHVS, CDR2 FNYEAQ. There are 16 residues in the CDR3. Trimming took 5 bases from V and 4 from J; bases not matched to a gene: 10.

The chain is built from TRBV19 and TRBJ1-2, with 7 bases matching TRBD1. Germline V gene lookup returns CDR1 LNHDA and CDR2 SQIVND (reference sequence). The ends lost 0 bases at V and 5 bases at J; junction bases unmatched: 0. This CDR3 has 13 residues. The CDR3 loop reads CASSIDRGYGYTF. CDR3 in DNA: TGTGCCAGTAGTATAGACAGGGGGTATGGCTACACCTTC.

This rearrangement joins TRBV27 to TRBJ1-6, with D possibly TRBD1 on 5 matching bases. The CDR3 sequence is 14 residues long. V shed 5 bases and J shed 3 bases, with 8 bases lying between them. Germline lookup yields CDR1 MNHEY and CDR2 SMNVEV (reference sequence). The CDR3 protein is CASSPQGYNSPLHF. CDR3 sequence (DNA): TGTGCCAGCAGTCCCCAGGGCTATAATTCACCCCTCCACTTT.

J is TRBJ1-2 and V is TRBV6-5, with TRBD1 identical over 12 bases. The trim removed 10 bases at V and 8 bases at J, leaving 11 bases unmatched. Germline CDR1 reads MNHEY; CDR2 reads SVGAGI. The CDR3 contains 14 residues. CDR3 loop: CATGWDRGLDGYTF. The CDR3, as DNA: TGTGCCACCGGGTGGGACAGGGGGCTGGACGGCTACACCTTC.

This chain connects TRBV6-5 to TRBJ1-1, with TRBD1 matching over 10 bases. The V segment lost 7 bases and the J segment 6 bases; nucleotides outside the gene matches: 11. The CDR3 length is 15 residues. The germline V gene encodes CDR1 MNHEY and CDR2 SVGAGI. CDR3 nucleotide sequence: TGTGCCAGCATCTATAGGGACAGGGGATCCCCTGAAGCTTTCTTT. Amino acids: CASIYRDRGSPEAFF.

The chain recombines TRBV5-1 with TRBJ1-1, with D possibly being TRBD1 (6 bases). Between the trimmed V and J ends, which lost 0 bases and 5 bases, there was a span of 20 bases. Germline CDR1 reads SGHRS; CDR2 reads YFSETQ. The CDR3 consists of 17 residues. The CDR3 sequence: CASSLDRERLGSTEAFF. Here the CDR3 DNA reads TGCGCCAGCAGCTTGGACAGGGAGCGATTAGGGTCAACTGAAGCTTTCTTT.

This chain links TRBV5-1 with TRBJ2-5, with D maybe TRBD1 (7 bases). The V gene's germline CDR1 is SGHRS and CDR2 YFSETQ. V lost 7 bases and J lost 4, with 8 bases in between. CDR3 length equals 11 residues. This chain's CDR3 is CASQGGETQYF. CDR3 bases: TGCGCCAGCCAGGGGGGAGAGACCCAGTACTTC.